The 30 T cell receptor beta chains given below trace back to one sample, sequenced in a study of shared T cell receptors in the human thymus. Measured with immunoSEQ multiplex PCR; TCRdb has only the in-frame clones, and not every one. The sample shows 640,000 or so clones, approximately 87% of them seen only once. These sequences were also reported in another study, on human thymus T cells.

The sample comprised thymocytes. The origin of the receptors is a boy younger than two with a congenital heart defect.

The chain has TRBV5-1 and TRBJ2-7; no firm D call. Trimming shortened V by 0 bases and J by 6 bases, and 7 bases separated the two germline ends. The CDR3 totals 12 residues. Germline CDR1 and CDR2: SGHRS and YFSETQ. The CDR3 reads CASSLDSGEQYF. In DNA, the CDR3 is TGCGCCAGCAGCTTGGATTCGGGCGAGCAGTACTTC. The whole variable domain, filled in from reference TRBV5-1 and TRBJ2-7, reads KAGVTQTPRYLIKTRGQQVTLSCSPISGHRSVSWYQQTPGQGLQFLFEYFSETQRNKGNFPGRFSGRQFSNSRSEMNVSTLELGDSALYLCASSLDSGEQYFGPGTRLTVT.

V usage is TRBV5-1 and J usage is TRBJ2-3; maybe TRBD2 (6 bases). The CDR3 extends over 16 amino acids. V lost 3 bases and J lost 4, with 18 bases in between. Germline assignment: CDR1 SGHRS and CDR2 YFSETQ. CDR3 loop: CASSSSGAREADTQYF. The CDR3 bases are TGCGCCAGCAGCTCGTCTGGGGCCAGGGAGGCAGATACGCAGTATTTT.

The V call is TRBV5-1, the J call TRBJ2-7; TRBD2 is a possible D gene (6 bases). This CDR3 contains 16 residues. V was pared by 1 base and J by 6 bases, with 20 bases between. Germline V gene data show CDR1 as SGHRS and CDR2 as YFSETQ. Written as DNA, the CDR3 is TGCGCCAGCAGCTTGTGGCCCGGACCCGCCGGGGGCGAGCAGTACTTC. Translated: CASSLWPGPAGGEQYF. The full variable domain, rest sourced from reference TRBV5-1 and TRBJ2-7, is KAGVTQTPRYLIKTRGQQVTLSCSPISGHRSVSWYQQTPGQGLQFLFEYFSETQRNKGNFPGRFSGRQFSNSRSEMNVSTLELGDSALYLCASSLWPGPAGGEQYFGPGTRLTVT.

This chain joins TRBV5-1 and TRBJ2-1, with unresolved D. Deletions cut 0 bases from V and 3 bases from J, with 7 bases between. CDR1 is SGHRS and CDR2 is YFSETQ in the germline V gene. The CDR3 has 14 amino acids. CDR3 DNA sequence: TGCGCCAGCAGCTTGGGGCGGAACTACAATGAGCAGTTCTTC. Protein product: CASSLGRNYNEQFF.

The genes are TRBV7-9 and TRBJ2-5; 8 bases align to TRBD2. Germline V gene lookup returns CDR1 SEHNR and CDR2 FQNEAQ (reference sequence). Trimming cost V 2 bases and J 3 bases; bases outside gene matches: 8. The CDR3 sequence is 16 residues long. The CDR3 spells CASSLSSGGGEETQYF. CDR3 nucleotides: TGTGCCAGCAGCTTATCTTCCGGGGGGGGAGAAGAGACCCAGTACTTC.

The rearrangement links TRBV28 to TRBJ2-1; D perhaps matches TRBD2 (5 bases). The V gene's germline CDR1 is MDHEN and CDR2 SYDVKM. The CDR3 is 15 amino acids. V lost 3 bases and J 0 bases, leaving 9 bases between the germline ends. CDR3 sequence: CASSLRESSYNEQFF. The CDR3 nucleotides are TGTGCCAGCAGTTTGAGGGAGAGCTCCTACAATGAGCAGTTCTTC.

This clone was detected once. V and J are TRBV13 and TRBJ2-4; D remains ambiguous. The ends were cut back, 5 bases at V and 2 bases at J, with 13 bases in the middle. Germline CDR1 PRHDT, CDR2 FYEKMQ (reference sequence). This CDR3 is built from 15 residues. The CDR3 sequence: CASSPLARSKNIQYF. The CDR3 nucleotides read TGTGCCAGCAGCCCCCTGGCTAGGTCCAAAAACATTCAGTACTTC.

This clone is a singleton in its sample. The CDR3 here is CASSQESSVRDRGSPLHF. The CDR3 DNA reads as TGCGCCAGCAGCCAAGAATCCTCAGTCCGGGACAGGGGTTCACCCCTCCACTTT. The genes are TRBV4-3 and TRBJ1-6, with 10 bases matching TRBD1. This CDR3 has 18 amino acids. V was pared by 0 bases and J by 9 bases, with 11 bases of the junction left unmatched. Germline V gives CDR1 LGHNA, CDR2 YSLEER.

V usage is TRBV18 and J usage is TRBJ1-2; D is unresolved. This CDR3 is 13 amino acids long. The V end was cut by 3 bases, the J end by 7 bases, with 12 bases between. The germline CDR1 and CDR2 sequences are KGHSH and LQKENI. The CDR3 sequence is CASSPEGLGGYTF. In nucleotides, the CDR3 is TGTGCCAGCTCACCTGAGGGTTTGGGTGGCTACACCTTC.

The rearrangement joins TRBV11-3 to TRBJ2-3; 13 bases align to TRBD2. The ends lost 5 bases at V and 4 bases at J; junction bases unmatched: 3. CDR3 length equals 15 residues. Germline V gene lookup returns CDR1 SGHNT and CDR2 YENEEA. The CDR3 nucleotides read TGTGCCAGCAGCGCGACTAGCGGGGGGTCAGATACGCAGTATTTT. Its translation: CASSATSGGSDTQYF.

The J gene is TRBJ1-1, the V gene TRBV5-4, with a weak D call TRBD1 (6 bases). Trimming left V 3 bases short and J 4 bases short, with 16 bases between. The germline gives CDR1 SGHNT, CDR2 YYREEE (reference sequence). The length of the CDR3 is 15 residues. The CDR3 is CASSYTQGKGTEAFF. The CDR3 DNA follows: TGTGCCAGCAGCTACACCCAGGGGAAGGGCACTGAAGCTTTCTTT. The variable domain in full, with the rest retrieved from reference TRBV5-4 and TRBJ1-1, is ETGVTQSPTHLIKTRGQQVTLRCSSQSGHNTVSWYQQALGQGPQFIFQYYREEENGRGNFPPRFSGLQFPNYSSELNVNALELDDSALYLCASSYTQGKGTEAFFGQGTRLTVV.

This rearrangement joins TRBV7-2 to TRBJ2-1; TRBD2 aligns across 8 bases. V shed 1 base, J shed 5 bases, and the junction held 10 bases outside the gene matches. CDR3 length equals 17 residues. Germline CDR1 reads SGHTA; CDR2 reads FQGNSA. CDR3 nucleotides: TGTGCCAGCAGCTTAGAACCCGGGACTAGGTCTAACAATGAGCAGTTCTTC. Translation: CASSLEPGTRSNNEQFF.

This chain links TRBV6-5 with TRBJ2-7, with D perhaps matching TRBD2 (6 bases). In germline, CDR1 is MNHEY, CDR2 SVGAGI. This CDR3 comprises 15 residues. V was clipped by 6 bases and J by 3 bases, with 18 bases between them. The CDR3 DNA follows: TGTGCCAGCAGCACGGGGGTTGTGGACTACTACGAGCAGTACTTC. It translates to CASSTGVVDYYEQYF.

The CDR3 sequence: CASSYRTLRVDQYF. The DNA for the CDR3 is TGTGCCAGCAGCTATAGGACTCTGAGGGTTGACCAGTACTTC. J is TRBJ2-5 and V is TRBV7-2; a possible D gene is TRBD2 (5 bases). The CDR3 extends over 14 amino acids. From germline, CDR1 is SGHTA and CDR2 FQGNSA. V was trimmed by 4 bases and J by 10 bases, leaving 19 bases between them.

The chain combines TRBV9 with TRBJ2-7; 8 bases align to TRBD1. The germline gives CDR1 SGDLS, CDR2 YYNGEE. The CDR3 spans 14 residues. The ends lost 3 bases at V and 1 base at J; junction bases unmatched: 3. The CDR3 DNA is TGTGCCAGCAGCGCGGACAGGGAGTCCTACGAGCAGTACTTC. This codes for CASSADRESYEQYF.

This chain joins TRBV27 and TRBJ1-1; perhaps TRBD1 as D (6 bases). The V end was cut by 7 bases, the J end by 8 bases, with 11 bases between. This CDR3 spans 11 amino acids. Looked up from germline, CDR1 is MNHEY and CDR2 is SMNVEV (reference sequence). The CDR3, as DNA: TGTGCCAGCACCGCAGGGGTAGAAGCTTTCTTT. It encodes CASTAGVEAFF.

The chain carries TRBV6-6 and TRBJ1-2, with TRBD1 identical over 7 bases. V was pared by 6 bases and J by 2 bases, with 9 bases of the junction left unmatched. This CDR3 region has 15 residues. Germline-derived CDR1 and CDR2 are MNHNY and SVGAGI (reference sequence). DNA for the CDR3: TGTGCCAGCAGCCCCGACAGGGAGGAAAACTATGGCTACACCTTC. Translating gives CASSPDREENYGYTF.

The V call is TRBV27, the J call TRBJ1-4, with D perhaps TRBD1 (5 bases). V gave up 1 base and J gave up 7 bases, with 13 bases separating them. Germline V gives CDR1 MNHEY, CDR2 SMNVEV (reference sequence). CDR3 length equals 15 residues. The CDR3 loop reads CASSLFAGRGEKLFF. The DNA of the CDR3 is TGTGCCAGCAGTTTATTTGCAGGGAGGGGTGAAAAACTGTTTTTT. Supplemented by reference TRBV27 and TRBJ1-4, the full variable domain reads EAQVTQNPRYLITVTGKKLTVTCSQNMNHEYMSWYRQDPGLGLRQIYYSMNVEVTDKGDVPEGYKVSRKEKRNFPLILESPSPNQTSLYFCASSLFAGRGEKLFFGSGTQLSVL.

This rearrangement joins TRBV7-8 to TRBJ2-3, with 8 bases lining up with TRBD2. Germline trimming cut 1 base from V and 0 bases from J; bases unmatched to any gene: 6. Germline values: CDR1 SGHVS, CDR2 FQNEAQ. The CDR3 totals 17 residues. The CDR3 nucleotides are TGTGCCAGCAGCTTAGAATTGCGGGGGGCAAGCACAGATACGCAGTATTTT. Translating it yields CASSLELRGASTDTQYF.

This clone has just one count. The V call is TRBV14, the J call TRBJ2-1, with TRBD2 matching over 9 bases. Germline-derived CDR1 and CDR2 are SGHDN and FVKESK. This CDR3 is 15 amino acids long. Trimming took 4 bases from V and 2 from J; bases not matched to a gene: 3. The CDR3 DNA is TGTGCCAGCAGCCGGAAGCGGGAGGCCTACAATGAGCAGTTCTTC. As protein: CASSRKREAYNEQFF.

This rearrangement joins TRBV6-1 to TRBJ2-2; D is ambiguous. Germline V gene data show CDR1 as MNHNS and CDR2 as SASEGT. Trimming left V 7 bases short and J 7 bases short, with 16 bases between. The CDR3 runs to 14 residues. The CDR3 DNA reads TGTGCCAGCACTGGCGGCAGCCATGGCGGGGAGCTGTTTTTT. It translates to CASTGGSHGGELFF.

The chain joins TRBV18 to TRBJ1-1, with a weak D call TRBD1 (5 bases). The V gene's germline CDR1 is KGHSH and CDR2 LQKENI. Trimming shortened V by 4 bases and J by 2 bases, and 17 bases separated the two germline ends. This CDR3 region has 16 residues. The CDR3 spells CASSQTRGWYNTEAFF. CDR3 nucleotides: TGTGCCAGCTCACAAACCCGGGGGTGGTATAACACTGAAGCTTTCTTT. The full variable domain, rest sourced from reference TRBV18 and TRBJ1-1, is NAGVMQNPRHLVRRRGQEARLRCSPMKGHSHVYWYRQLPEEGLKFMVYLQKENIIDESGMPKERFSAEFPKEGPSILRIQQVVRGDSAAYFCASSQTRGWYNTEAFFGQGTRLTVV.

The rearrangement uses TRBV30 and TRBJ2-7; TRBD2 is a possible D gene (5 bases). V was shortened by 2 bases and J by 5 bases, with 13 bases between the two germline ends. Germline V gives CDR1 GTSNPN, CDR2 SVGIG (reference sequence). The CDR3 spans 13 residues. The CDR3 DNA reads as TGTGCCTGGAGTCGGGATCACCCTAACGAGCAGTACTTC. Translating it yields CAWSRDHPNEQYF.

The chain couples TRBV4-3 to TRBJ2-5; TRBD2 matches at 14 bases. Germline V gives CDR1 LGHNA, CDR2 YSLEER. This CDR3 has 18 residues. V lost 0 bases, J lost 5 bases, and 8 bases stayed unmatched. The CDR3 nucleotides are TGCGCCAGCAGCCAAGAGACTAGCGGGAGGGCGGGGTGGGAGACCCAGTACTTC. It encodes CASSQETSGRAGWETQYF.

This rearrangement joins TRBV7-6 to TRBJ2-6, with 8 positions matching TRBD2. The CDR3 contains 20 residues. Losses at the gene ends were 1 base for V and 0 bases for J; bases not matched to a gene: 11. CDR1 and CDR2 from the germline V gene are SGHVS and FNYEAQ. The CDR3 DNA reads as TGTGCCAGCAGCTTAGGAGGGCCGGGACTAGAATACTCTGGGGCCAACGTCCTGACTTTC. It codes for CASSLGGPGLEYSGANVLTF.

The chain joins TRBV28 to TRBJ2-7; TRBD1 agrees at 12 bases. This CDR3 comprises 16 residues. V shed 8 bases, J shed 7 bases, and the junction held 15 bases outside the gene matches. CDR1 and CDR2 from the germline V gene are MDHEN and SYDVKM. The CDR3 spells CASGNPPGQGAREQYF. DNA of the CDR3: TGTGCCAGCGGAAACCCCCCGGGACAGGGGGCGCGGGAGCAGTACTTC.

This sequence joins TRBV19 and TRBJ1-2, with 8 bases aligning to TRBD1. The length of the CDR3 is 15 residues. J lost 1 base, V lost 6 bases, and 7 bases had no gene match. Germline assignment: CDR1 LNHDA and CDR2 SQIVND (reference sequence). The CDR3 here is CASSIRTGINYGYTF. As DNA, the CDR3 is TGTGCCAGTAGCATAAGGACAGGGATTAACTATGGCTACACCTTC.

The chain carries TRBV6-1 and TRBJ1-2, with D perhaps TRBD1 (6 bases). There are 13 residues in the CDR3. The V end lost 6 bases, the J end lost 7 bases, and 15 bases lay between the germline ends. Germline V gives CDR1 MNHNS, CDR2 SASEGT. CDR3 nucleotide sequence: TGTGCCAGCAGGACACAGGGTTCTGGTGGCTACACCTTC. Amino acid sequence: CASRTQGSGGYTF.

This clone came up once. The J gene is TRBJ1-2, the V gene TRBV13, with TRBD1 matching 9 bases. The germline V gene has CDR1 PRHDT and CDR2 FYEKMQ (reference sequence). CDR3 size: 17 residues. J lost 4 bases, V lost 5 bases, and 14 bases had no gene match. The DNA of the CDR3 is TGTGCCAGCAGCCCCGGACAGGGGATAACTTTGCGCTATGGCTACACCTTC. Amino acids: CASSPGQGITLRYGYTF.

The rearrangement joins TRBV27 to TRBJ2-7; TRBD2 is a possible D gene (10 bases). The CDR3 covers 20 residues. Deletions cut 7 bases from V and 1 base from J, with 32 bases between. Germline V gene lookup returns CDR1 MNHEY and CDR2 SMNVEV (reference sequence). CDR3 coding DNA: TGTGCCAGCACCTCGACAGGGGGGAGTCTAGCGGGAGAACTATCCTACGAGCAGTACTTC. It specifies CASTSTGGSLAGELSYEQYF.